What follows describes a single T cell receptor delta chain. At least ten counts were recorded for this clone. The antigen this receptor binds is unknown. It has no much larger one-base neighbor in the sample; base qualities were not kept. For bulk TCR repertoire analysis, Vgamma9/Vdelta2+ and Vdelta2-negative gammadelta T cell populations were isolated by flow sorting from peripheral blood mononuclear cells. The method behind the library was multiplex PCR. The instrument given in TCRdb is Illumina MiSeq. Both TCR gamma (TRG) and TCR delta (TRD) chains were sequenced from each sorted gammadelta T cell sample. Concerning the study's data processing: Repertoire analyses included clonotype tree plots, accumulated frequency of the top 20 clonotypes, diversity index (DI) and D75 metrics. Clonotypes were called again by TCRdb from the public reads via CATT, and duplicate nucleotide sequences were then merged into one entry. In this record, the V and J calls reflect TCRdb's handling and not the investigators' own analysis. The sample profile shows over 90,000 delta-chain clones; approximately 0.92% of them were found once. The ten largest clones capture 9% to 10% of the sample.

Trimmed from V: 3 bases; trimmed from J: 2 bases; junction bases lacking a gene match: 3. The CDR3 runs 18 residues from the cysteine to the phenylalanine. The DNA shown is the 54-base CDR3, in frame from base 1. The germline V gene sets CDR1 to GEAIGNYY and CDR2 to EKD. The data are from a study of γδ T cells in repeated Plasmodium falciparum infection (dated by TCRdb to about 2021). General notes on the study: The natural-infection arm enrolled Malian children exposed to intense seasonal malaria transmission and compared the Malian children with Australian children matched for age and gender. Using both natural infection in Mali and controlled human malaria infection, the study looked at the way repeated Plasmodium falciparum infection shapes the human gammadelta T cell repertoire. Five malaria-naive U.S. adults underwent four controlled human malaria infections by bites from P. falciparum NF54-infected Anopheles stephensi mosquitoes over about 590 days. Samples from controlled-infection subjects were taken at baseline, just before selected infections, and 21 days after each infection. Malian gammadelta TCR repertoires were analysed cross-sectionally during no-transmission periods and were analysed longitudinally across acute febrile malaria episodes. Here is what the overall study found, with its caveats: The Malian cohort came from a small rural village of predominantly one ethnic group, limiting generalizability. Because the controlled-infection cohort was small, analysis of inter-individual variability in gammadelta T cell responses was limited. Vgamma9/Vdelta2+ TCR repertoires showed a highly stable polyclonal repertoire over time and infection, with many inter-individual overlapping TCRgamma sequences. Vdelta2-negative gammadelta TCR repertoires from Malian children appeared more clonally expanded, less diverse and less shared than those of Australian children. Repeated controlled infections appeared to drive waves of new clonotype selection in Vdelta2-negative, largely Vdelta1+, gammadelta TCR repertoires.

This TCR derives from a pool of human donors (malaria-infected and uninfected, not separated). The rearrangement combines TRDV2 with TRDJ3; TRDD3 lines up with 13 middle nucleotides. The sample was gamma-delta T cells from blood. Here the CDR3 is given as CACDVLGDTTWDTRQMFF. The nucleotide sequence reads TGTGCCTGTGACGTACTGGGGGATACGACCTGGGACACCCGACAGATGTTTTTC.